A selection of T cell receptor beta chains follows, all from one sample in a study of T cell responses to AZD1222 COVID-19 vaccine. Using immunoSEQ multiplex PCR, the repertoire was profiled, and TCRdb retains in-frame clones only, with some absent. Here the sample spans about 120,000 clones, roughly nine tenths being singletons. Sequenced material: peripheral blood, taken on day 0 of AZD1222 vaccination. All receptors derive from an adult in good health. CDR3s include the opening cysteine and the closing phenylalanine or tryptophan. A D gene is named only where the DNA matches it firmly. The size field is filled for only some rows; it gives once, few, many or a size class.

d_gene | j_gene | abundance | v_gene | CDR3aa | CDR3nt
TRBD1 | TRBJ2-5 | once | TRBV28 | CASSKLGTGEETQYF | TGTGCCAGCAGTAAACTGGGCACAGGGGAGGAGACCCAGTACTTC
. | TRBJ2-1 | once | TRBV7-2 | CASSLAGGSHNEQFF | TGTGCCAGCAGCTTAGCGGGAGGAAGCCACAATGAGCAGTTCTTC
. | TRBJ1-5 | . | TRBV28 | CASSLSGYQPQHF | TGTGCCAGCAGTTTATCCGGCTATCAGCCCCAGCATTTT
TRBD2 | TRBJ2-1 | once | TRBV4-2 | CASSQDRVAGSYYNEQFF | TGTGCCAGCAGCCAAGATAGGGTAGCGGGAAGCTACTACAATGAGCAGTTCTTC
TRBD1 | TRBJ2-3 | few | TRBV5-5 | CASSFGTDTDTQYF | TGTGCCAGCAGCTTTGGGACAGACACAGATACGCAGTATTTT
TRBD2 | TRBJ2-7 | . | TRBV11-2 | CASSPLQRGRAYEQYF | TGTGCCAGCAGCCCCCTGCAGCGGGGGAGGGCCTACGAGCAGTACTTC
. | TRBJ2-7 | . | TRBV6-5 | CATPSPGTAYEQYF | TGTGCCACTCCCTCCCCCGGGACTGCCTACGAGCAGTACTTC
TRBD2 | TRBJ2-7 | . | TRBV7-2 | CASSLVLADYEQYF | TGTGCCAGCAGCTTAGTACTAGCGGACTACGAGCAGTACTTC
TRBD1 | TRBJ2-7 | . | TRBV25-1 | CASSDWDSSYEQYF | TGTGCCAGCAGTGACTGGGACAGTTCCTACGAGCAGTACTTC
TRBD2 | TRBJ2-6 | few | TRBV7-3 | CASSPAGGATGANVLTF | TGTGCCAGCAGCCCCGCGGGGGGCGCAACAGGGGCCAACGTCCTGACTTTC
TRBD2 | TRBJ2-7 | . | TRBV18 | CASSSTSGITYEQYF | TGTGCCAGCTCGTCAACTAGCGGGATTACCTACGAGCAGTACTTC
. | TRBJ2-5 | . | TRBV10-3 | CAISAGNSQETQYF | TGTGCCATCAGTGCGGGGAATAGCCAAGAGACCCAGTACTTC
. | TRBJ1-2 | . | TRBV20-1 | CSARPDSGYTF | TGCAGTGCTAGACCCGACAGCGGCTACACCTTC
. | TRBJ1-6 | . | TRBV3-1/TRBV3-2 | CASSPTRQPNSPLHF | TGTGCCAGCAGCCCGACCCGACAGCCAAATTCACCCCTCCACTTT
. | TRBJ1-5 | . | TRBV28 | CASTFGMGFQPQHF | TGTGCCAGCACCTTTGGCATGGGTTTTCAGCCCCAGCATTTT
. | TRBJ2-1 | . | TRBV9 | CATSKTDRPEQFF | TGTGCCACCAGCAAGACGGACAGACCCGAGCAGTTCTTC
. | TRBJ1-1 | once | TRBV28 | CASSNSANTEAFF | TGTGCCAGCTCAAACAGTGCGAACACTGAAGCTTTCTTT
. | TRBJ2-1 | . | TRBV5-1 | CASSLSPPINEQFF | TGCGCCAGCAGCTTGAGTCCACCCATCAATGAGCAGTTCTTC
. | TRBJ2-5 | . | TRBV29-1 | CSVELAALQETQYF | TGCAGCGTTGAACTGGCAGCTTTACAAGAGACCCAGTACTTC
. | TRBJ1-6 | . | TRBV4-3 | CASSQLTNSPLHF | TGCGCCAGCAGCCAATTGACTAATTCACCCCTCCACTTT
. | TRBJ2-1 | . | TRBV3-1/TRBV3-2 | CASSPAGNYNEQFF | TGTGCCAGCAGCCCCGCCGGGAATTACAATGAGCAGTTCTTC
. | TRBJ1-3 | . | TRBV3-1/TRBV3-2 | CASSQAPISGNTIYF | TGTGCCAGCAGCCAAGCCCCGATCTCTGGAAACACCATATATTTT
. | TRBJ1-5 | many | TRBV25-1 | CASSERGEMEQPQHF | TGTGCCAGCAGTGAACGAGGGGAGATGGAGCAGCCCCAGCATTTT
TRBD2 | TRBJ2-1 | . | TRBV24-1 | CATEMSGRHDEQFF | TGTGCCACCGAAATGAGCGGGAGACACGATGAGCAGTTCTTC
. | TRBJ2-1 | . | TRBV7-2 | CASSLAPAKNEQFF | TGTGCCAGCAGCTTAGCTCCAGCAAAGAATGAGCAGTTCTTC
. | TRBJ2-7 | once | TRBV19 | CASSISRGSDEQYF | TGTGCCAGTAGTATTAGTAGGGGGAGCGACGAGCAGTACTTC
. | TRBJ1-1 | . | TRBV6-5 | CASSSGTKAFF | TGTGCCAGCAGTTCCGGGACAAAAGCTTTCTTT